These T cell receptor beta chains were read from a single sample in a study of blood T cell repertoires in COVID-19. The data were produced by immunoSEQ multiplex PCR, yet TCRdb's version contains in-frame clones alone and is incomplete. The table records around 700,000 clones, 90% of them present only once. The sequencing input was peripheral blood. The source is a young woman with acute or convalescent COVID-19. CDR3s include the opening cysteine and the closing phenylalanine or tryptophan. A D gene is named only where the DNA matches it firmly. Rows give clone size only sometimes, using once, few, many, or a class for an expanded clone.

V gene	clone size	J gene	D gene	CDR3 DNA	CDR3 protein
TRBV7-2	NA	TRBJ1-4	TRBD1	TGTGCCAGCAGCTTAGCTGGAGGGGGCGCCAATAGTGAAAAACTGTTTTTT	CASSLAGGGANSEKLFF
TRBV13	NA	TRBJ1-1	TRBD1	TGTGCCAGCAGCTTACGGCAGGGGGCTAGATTGGGGACTGAAGCTTTCTTT	CASSLRQGARLGTEAFF
TRBV3-1/TRBV3-2	NA	TRBJ1-2	NA	TGTGCCAGCAGCCAAGCCCAGGTTGCCTATGGCTACACCTTC	CASSQAQVAYGYTF
TRBV1	NA	TRBJ1-2	NA	TGCACCACTCCTTGGGGACTGGCCGGGGGCTACACCTTC	CTTPWGLAGGYTF
TRBV4-1	NA	TRBJ2-1	NA	TGCGCCAGCAGCCAAGGAGGGGGTTACTACAATGAGCAGTTCTTC	CASSQGGGYYNEQFF
TRBV30	NA	TRBJ1-3	NA	TGTGCCTGGACCCTGGGGCTTAATAGAAACACCATATATTTT	CAWTLGLNRNTIYF
TRBV6-1	NA	TRBJ1-2	NA	TGTGCCAGCAGTGACCCCGGAAGGGAGGATGGCTACACCTTC	CASSDPGREDGYTF
TRBV4-3	NA	TRBJ2-1	TRBD2	TGCGCCAGCAGCCAAGTGGGGACTAGCCTCAATGAGCAGTTCTTC	CASSQVGTSLNEQFF
TRBV27	few	TRBJ1-1	TRBD1	TGTGCCAGCAGCCTGAACAGGGGAGGCGGTGAAGCTTTCTTT	CASSLNRGGGEAFF
TRBV9	NA	TRBJ1-5	NA	TGTGCCAGCAGCTCCAGGGAGGGCAATCAGCCCCAGCATTTT	CASSSREGNQPQHF
TRBV12-5	NA	TRBJ1-3	NA	TGTGCTAGTGGTTTCGACAACGGGGGCACCATATATTTT	CASGFDNGGTIYF
TRBV5-4	NA	TRBJ1-2	NA	TGTGCCAGCAGCGCGTCCTTAGCCGGCTACACCTTC	CASSASLAGYTF
TRBV3-1/TRBV3-2	NA	TRBJ1-2	NA	TGTGCCAGCAGTCCCAGGGTGGACCCTAACTATGGCTACACCTTC	CASSPRVDPNYGYTF
TRBV6-5	NA	TRBJ1-2	NA	TGTGCCAGCAGTTCCCTCGCGGGGGCCTATGGCTACACCTTC	CASSSLAGAYGYTF
TRBV6-5	once	TRBJ1-4	NA	TGTGCCAGTTCACAGACAGCAACTAATGAAAAACTGTTTTTT	CASSQTATNEKLFF
TRBV7-3	NA	TRBJ2-2	TRBD2	TGTGCCAGCAGCTTTACCGGGGGGGCCCGAACCGGGGAGCTGTTTTTT	CASSFTGGARTGELFF
TRBV5-4	NA	TRBJ1-5	TRBD1	TGTGCCAGCAGCTACGGGACAGGTTCGGGGCCCCAGCATTTT	CASSYGTGSGPQHF
TRBV19	NA	TRBJ1-2	TRBD1	TGTGCCAGCCACAGGGGACCGACAGGGGGCAAGGACTATGGCTACACCTTC	CASHRGPTGGKDYGYTF
TRBV2	NA	TRBJ2-7	TRBD1	TGTGCCAGCAGCCAGGGGGATCCTTACGAGCAGTACTTC	CASSQGDPYEQYF
TRBV11-2	NA	TRBJ1-1	TRBD1	TGTGCCAGCAGCTTAGGACAGGGGGCAAAAACTGAAACTTTCTTT	CASSLGQGAKTETFF
TRBV7-2	NA	TRBJ1-5	NA	TGTGCCAGCAGCTTAGACACCAGTGACAATCAGCCCCAGCATTTT	CASSLDTSDNQPQHF
TRBV9	NA	TRBJ2-3	TRBD2	TGTGCCAGCAGCAACCCACGCGGGGGGTCCTCAGATACGCAGTATTTT	CASSNPRGGSSDTQYF
TRBV29-1	NA	TRBJ1-2	TRBD1	TGCAGCGTTGAAGTCAATGGTAGGGGGCTAGGCTACACCTTC	CSVEVNGRGLGYTF
TRBV24-1	NA	TRBJ2-1	NA	TGTGCCACCAACAAGAGGCAGAGAGACCAACCTAGCTCCTACAATGAGCAGTTCTTC	CATNKRQRDQPSSYNEQFF
TRBV10-3	NA	TRBJ1-6	NA	TGTGCCATAGCACAGGGAGGGGGACCCCTCCACTTT	CAIAQGGGPLHF
TRBV4-3	once	TRBJ1-6	NA	TGCGCCAGCAGCCAAGTCTCCCCCGTAGATTCACCCCTCCACTTT	CASSQVSPVDSPLHF
TRBV5-6	NA	TRBJ2-5	TRBD2	TGTGCCAGCAGCTTAATGGAACTAGCGGGGTCGGCCCAGTACTTC	CASSLMELAGSAQYF
TRBV5-8	NA	TRBJ2-1	NA	TGTGCCAGCAGCTTGGACAGGAGCGTTGAGCAGTTCTTC	CASSLDRSVEQFF
TRBV7-9	NA	TRBJ1-3	TRBD1	TGTGCCAGCAGCCCCGCCCCCGGGACAGGGGGCTCTGGAAACACCATATATTTT	CASSPAPGTGGSGNTIYF
TRBV6-5	NA	TRBJ1-2	NA	TGTGCCAGCAGTTACTCCGCGCGGCAAGGCTACACCTTC	CASSYSARQGYTF
TRBV9	NA	TRBJ1-3	TRBD1	TGTGCCAGCAGCGTAGCCTCGGACAGGATCTCCTCTGGAAACACCATATATTTT	CASSVASDRISSGNTIYF
TRBV7-6	NA	TRBJ2-2	NA	TGTGCCAGCAGCCTGATGACAGGGAACACCGGGGAGCTGTTTTTT	CASSLMTGNTGELFF
TRBV3-1/TRBV3-2	few	TRBJ1-1	TRBD1	TGTGCCAGCAGCCATCACAGGGGCTCGGACACTGAAGCTTTCTTT	CASSHHRGSDTEAFF
TRBV28	NA	TRBJ2-7	TRBD2	TGTGCCAGCAGGGGGGGGTACGAGCAGTACTTC	CASRGGYEQYF
TRBV6-1	once	TRBJ1-4	NA	TGTGCCAGCAGTGAGGCGGTCCGGGGAGAAAAACTGTTTTTT	CASSEAVRGEKLFF
TRBV30	NA	TRBJ2-7	TRBD2	TGTGCCTGGAGTAAACTAGCGGGGGGGCCGGTGGGCGAGCAGTACTTC	CAWSKLAGGPVGEQYF
TRBV24-1	NA	TRBJ2-5	TRBD2	TGTGCCACCAAGGCTAGCGGGCAAGAGACCCAGTACTTC	CATKASGQETQYF
TRBV29-1	NA	TRBJ2-3	NA	TGCAGCGTTGAAGGGGGAGAAGCTAGCACAGATACGCAGTATTTT	CSVEGGEASTDTQYF
TRBV28	NA	TRBJ1-2	TRBD1	TGTGCCAGCAGCCCCAGGGGGCCTAACTATGGCTACACCTTC	CASSPRGPNYGYTF
TRBV11-1	NA	TRBJ1-2	TRBD1	TGTGCCAGCAGCGAAAGACAGGGGGCCTTAATCAGTGGCTACACCTTC	CASSERQGALISGYTF
TRBV7-8	NA	TRBJ1-2	TRBD1	TGTGCCAGCAGCTGGGTACAGGGGGCCGGAGCTAACTATGGCTACACCTTC	CASSWVQGAGANYGYTF
TRBV18	NA	TRBJ2-6	NA	TGTGCCAGCTCCGTTACAGGGTCGACTGGGGCCAACGTCCTGACTTTC	CASSVTGSTGANVLTF
TRBV19	NA	TRBJ1-3	NA	TGTGCCAGTAGGCCGCCAGGGAATGCGGGAAACACCATATATTTT	CASRPPGNAGNTIYF
TRBV5-1	few	TRBJ1-2	NA	TGCGCCAGCAGCCCTGGGTCGGGCAGGGCCTATGGCTACACCTTC	CASSPGSGRAYGYTF
TRBV21-1	NA	TRBJ1-4	NA	TGTGCCAGCAGCAAATTCGTCAGGGGAAAACTGTTTTTT	CASSKFVRGKLFF
TRBV5-1	NA	TRBJ1-1	NA	TGCGCCAGCAGCTCAGGGGATCCCACTGAAGCTTTCTTT	CASSSGDPTEAFF
TRBV18	few	TRBJ1-1	NA	TGTGCCAGCTCACCTGCCCAGGCTCAGAACACTGAAGCTTTCTTT	CASSPAQAQNTEAFF
TRBV6-1	NA	TRBJ2-3	TRBD2	TGTGCCAGCAGTGAATTATTGGCTAGCGGGGGGAGCACAGATACGCAGTATTTT	CASSELLASGGSTDTQYF
TRBV2	NA	TRBJ2-5	TRBD2	TGTGCCACCGGACTAGCGGGGGGCCCTACGGAGACCCAGTACTTC	CATGLAGGPTETQYF
TRBV25-1	NA	TRBJ1-6	TRBD1	TGTGCCTCGACAGGGATTAATTCACCCCTCCACTTT	CASTGINSPLHF
TRBV7-6	once	TRBJ2-5	NA	TGTGCCAGCAGCTTACTCCCACGGGAAGAGACCCAGTACTTC	CASSLLPREETQYF
TRBV9	NA	TRBJ1-5	TRBD1	TGTGCCAGCAGCCCTCAGGGGGCCGGCAATCAGCCCCAGCATTTT	CASSPQGAGNQPQHF
TRBV5-8	NA	TRBJ1-3	TRBD1	TGTGCCAGCAGCCCCGGCCCTGACAGGGGCTCTGGAAACACCATATATTTT	CASSPGPDRGSGNTIYF
TRBV5-6	NA	TRBJ1-1	NA	TGTGCCAGCAGCTTCGGAAGGGGGACTGAAGCTTTCTTT	CASSFGRGTEAFF
TRBV2	NA	TRBJ1-1	TRBD1	TGTGCCAGCGGCTCCGGGACAGGCTCTCTCCGGGAGGCTTTCTTT	CASGSGTGSLREAFF
TRBV6-2/TRBV6-3	NA	TRBJ2-2	TRBD1	TGTGCCAGCAGTTACTTGACAGGGGTCACCGGGGAGCTGTTTTTT	CASSYLTGVTGELFF